The TCR beta chain under discussion was sequenced for a study of shared T cell receptors in the human thymus. Trimming removed 3 bases from V and 3 bases from J, with 16 bases in between. The CDR3 covers 16 residues. Germline V gene sequence: CDR1 SGHTA, CDR2 FQGNSA. Sequencing used immunoSEQ multiplex PCR; TCRdb keeps in-frame clones, though not all of them. This sample has some 700,000 clones; 80% to 90% occur once, and the top ten carry approximately 0.01%. These same data were also listed under a study on human thymus T cells. This second study says: There appeared to be biased usage of V and J genes in thymic and blood repertoires.

The sample taken for sequencing was thymocytes. The chain couples TRBV7-2 to TRBJ2-3; D perhaps matches TRBD2 (5 bases). This sequence was found in a girl under two years old with a congenital heart defect. For the CDR3, the DNA is TGTGCCAGCAGCTTTGGACTCCTGCTATCGACAGATACGCAGTATTTT. It codes for CASSFGLLLSTDTQYF.